The clone carrying this T cell receptor (beta chain) was recorded once. As yet, its antigen is unknown. The germline V gene encodes CDR1 LGHDT and CDR2 YNNKEL (reference sequence). Trimming took 1 base from V and 5 from J, leaving 12 bases between them. The CDR3 has 14 amino acids. This record belongs to a study of T cell responses to AZD1222 COVID-19 vaccine. Broader study findings: An increase in Spike-specific TCR breadth and depth was observed after two AZD1222 doses. In a largely white British group with more females than males, clonal diversity was possibly underestimated. Sampling captured repertoires only after the peak T cell response.

Generated by immunoSEQ multiplex PCR, the TCRdb table keeps only in-frame clones and is missing some. This table holds 160,000 or so clones, over 85% found once. The sample was peripheral blood, taken on day 0 of AZD1222 vaccination. This TCR was sampled from an adult in good health. This chain joins TRBV3-1 (or the pseudogene TRBV3-2) and TRBJ2-7; tentatively, D is TRBD1 (6 bases). CDR3 in amino acids: CASSQGGLRDEQYF. CDR3 nucleotides: TGTGCCAGCAGCCAAGGGGGGCTCCGGGACGAGCAGTACTTC.